One sample yielded the 26 T cell receptor beta chains listed below, sequenced in a study of T cell responses to AZD1222 COVID-19 vaccine. Profiled with immunoSEQ multiplex PCR; TCRdb holds only in-frame clones, not every one. The sample holds under 200,000 clones, about nine tenths seen once. This sample comprised peripheral blood, obtained on day 0 of AZD1222 vaccination. The receptor set was obtained from an adult in good health.

There are a few counts of this clone. The chain employs TRBV25-1 and TRBJ1-1; possibly TRBD1 for D (6 bases). V lost 7 bases, J lost 5 bases, and 11 bases lay in between. The CDR3 covers 12 residues. Germline CDR1 and CDR2: MGHDK and SYGVNS. The CDR3 bases are TGTGCCAGCATGACGGGGGCGACTGAAGCTTTCTTT. It codes for CASMTGATEAFF.

V gene TRBV19 combines with J gene TRBJ1-5; D call uncertain. Germline V gene lookup returns CDR1 LNHDA and CDR2 SQIVND (reference sequence). The CDR3 sequence is 15 residues long. V lost 0 bases and J lost 6, with 12 bases in between. The CDR3 nucleotides read TGTGCCAGTAGTATAGATCACGCTGGGATTCAGCCCCAGCATTTT. This codes for CASSIDHAGIQPQHF.

The CDR3 nucleotides are TGCGCCAGCAGCCAAGATAAGACGGTAGGGGTCACAGATACGCAGTATTTT. This codes for CASSQDKTVGVTDTQYF. The V and J genes are TRBV4-1 and TRBJ2-3; possibly TRBD1 for D (5 bases). The ends were cut back, 0 bases at V and 2 bases at J, with 15 bases in the middle. The CDR3 is 17 amino acids. Looked up from germline, CDR1 is MGHRA and CDR2 is YSYEKL.

The rearrangement links TRBV2 to TRBJ1-6; D is perhaps TRBD1 (6 bases). Germline-derived CDR1 and CDR2 are SNHLY and FYNNEI. V lost 6 bases and J lost 5, with 17 bases in between. This CDR3 is built from 16 residues. The CDR3 nucleotides read TGTGCCAGCAGCCCTGGGGGGGGCCGGGATAATTCACCCCTCCACTTT. This gives the protein CASSPGGGRDNSPLHF.

The genes are TRBV4-3 and TRBJ1-5, with D unclear. V was clipped by 0 bases and J by 3 bases, with 12 bases between them. The V gene's germline CDR1 is LGHNA and CDR2 YSLEER. CDR3 length: 16 amino acids. The CDR3 protein is CASSQDRQAHNQPQHF. In DNA, the CDR3 is TGCGCCAGCAGCCAAGATCGGCAGGCCCACAATCAGCCCCAGCATTTT.

The chain combines TRBV5-1 with TRBJ1-2, with D possibly being TRBD1 (6 bases). This CDR3 has 13 amino acids. Trimming stripped 0 bases from V and 8 bases from J, with 11 bases between. Germline CDR1 and CDR2: SGHRS and YFSETQ. The CDR3 nucleotides read TGCGCCAGCAGCTTGGCCAGGGGCTCGGGCTACACCTTC. Translated, it gives CASSLARGSGYTF.

CDR3 amino acids: CASSKTEGRTNEKLFF. In DNA, the CDR3 is TGCGCCAGCAGCAAAACGGAGGGGCGCACTAATGAAAAACTGTTTTTT. V gene TRBV5-1 combines with J gene TRBJ1-4; tentative D call: TRBD1 (5 bases). Trimming stripped 4 bases from V and 2 bases from J, with 15 bases between. This CDR3 region has 16 residues. The V gene's germline CDR1 is SGHRS and CDR2 YFSETQ.

This clone came up once. The chain has TRBV6-2 or TRBV6-3 and TRBJ1-1, with D maybe TRBD1 (5 bases). V lost 5 bases and J lost 0, with 10 bases in between. Per the germline V gene, CDR1 is MNHEY and CDR2 is SVGEGT. The CDR3 is made up of 14 amino acids. CDR3 protein: CASSQDSMNTEAFF. In DNA, the CDR3 is TGTGCCAGCAGTCAAGACAGTATGAACACTGAAGCTTTCTTT.

This clone came up once. This chain links TRBV10-3 with TRBJ1-1; tentative D call: TRBD1 (5 bases). This CDR3 contains 17 residues. V was trimmed by 3 bases and J by 1 base, leaving 18 bases between them. Germline values: CDR1 ENHRY, CDR2 SYGVKD. The CDR3: CAISDIGQGWTNTEAFF. The CDR3 region has the DNA TGTGCCATCAGTGATATCGGGCAGGGATGGACGAACACTGAAGCTTTCTTT.

The gene calls are TRBV4-1 and TRBJ1-4; the match to TRBD1 covers 7 bases. J lost 8 bases, V lost 0 bases, and 9 bases had no gene match. CDR3 size: 16 residues. Germline V lookup: CDR1 MGHRA, CDR2 YSYEKL. For the CDR3, the DNA is TGCGCCAGCAGCCAAGATAGGGGGGACAGCAACGAAAAACTGTTTTTT. It is translated as CASSQDRGDSNEKLFF.

The chain carries TRBV5-1 and TRBJ1-1; 9 positions match TRBD1. Germline CDR1 and CDR2: SGHRS and YFSETQ. J lost 2 bases, V lost 4 bases, and 6 bases had no gene match. The CDR3 totals 15 residues. The CDR3 DNA is TGCGCCAGCAGCCGGGAGGGACAGGGAAACACTGAAGCTTTCTTT. Its protein product is CASSREGQGNTEAFF.

This rearrangement joins TRBV24-1 to TRBJ2-1; a possible D gene is TRBD1 (6 bases). V was trimmed by 1 base and J by 5 bases, leaving 11 bases between them. Germline V lookup: CDR1 KGHDR, CDR2 SFDVKD. The CDR3 has 15 amino acids. CDR3 DNA: TGTGCCACCAGTGATTTCCGCCAGGGGAACAATGAGCAGTTCTTC. Translated, it gives CATSDFRQGNNEQFF.

This chain uses TRBV7-2 with TRBJ2-5; 9 bases agree with TRBD2. The junction had 7 bases not matched to a gene; V was cut back by 3 bases and J by 5 bases. The CDR3 extends over 15 amino acids. CDR1 is SGHTA, CDR2 FQGNSA, per germline. CDR3 loop: CASSFSGGWDETQYF. The CDR3 region has the DNA TGTGCCAGCAGCTTTAGCGGGGGTTGGGATGAGACCCAGTACTTC. Drawing the rest from reference TRBV7-2 and TRBJ2-5, the complete variable domain is GAGVSQSPSNKVTEKGKDVELRCDPISGHTALYWYRQSLGQGLEFLIYFQGNSAPDKSGLPSDRFSAERTGGSVSTLTIQRTQQEDSAVYLCASSFSGGWDETQYFGPGTRLLVL.

The chain employs TRBV27 and TRBJ1-5; D might be TRBD1 (5 bases). The V end lost 11 bases, the J end lost 0 bases, and 26 bases lay between the germline ends. The CDR3 covers 18 residues. CDR1 is MNHEY and CDR2 is SMNVEV in the germline V gene (reference sequence). CDR3 sequence reads: CALQQGPEDPYSNQPQHF. The CDR3 nucleotides are TGTGCCCTTCAGCAGGGTCCAGAGGACCCTTATAGCAATCAGCCCCAGCATTTT.

This CDR3 is CASSPSRDEQYF. DNA for the CDR3: TGTGCCAGCAGTCCGTCTCGGGACGAGCAGTACTTC. V is TRBV28 and J is TRBJ2-7; D remains ambiguous. V lost 5 bases to trimming and J lost 5 bases, with 10 bases between them. This CDR3 is 12 amino acids long. Germline V gene data show CDR1 as MDHEN and CDR2 as SYDVKM.

The gene calls are TRBV2 and TRBJ2-5; 9 nucleotides line up with TRBD2. With 5 bases clipped from V and 2 bases from J, the junction kept 6 bases outside the gene matches. Germline CDR1 is SNHLY and CDR2 is FYNNEI. The CDR3 is 15 amino acids. CDR3 nucleotide sequence: TGTGCCAGCAGTTTAGCGGGAGTCGGGCAAGAGACCCAGTACTTC. It yields the protein CASSLAGVGQETQYF.

This chain links TRBV28 with TRBJ1-2; tentatively, D is TRBD1 (6 bases). This CDR3 has 12 amino acids. Looked up from germline, CDR1 is MDHEN and CDR2 is SYDVKM. Trimming removed 5 bases from V and 7 bases from J, with 11 bases in between. The CDR3 loop reads CASSKTGRGYTF. CDR3 DNA: TGTGCCAGCAGTAAAACAGGGCGTGGCTACACCTTC.

The chain couples TRBV5-4 to TRBJ1-3; D gene unclear. V lost 1 base and J lost 0, with 8 bases in between. This CDR3 is 15 amino acids long. Germline-derived CDR1 and CDR2 are SGHNT and YYREEE (reference sequence). The CDR3 region has the DNA TGTGCCAGCAGCTTGCTCCCCGACTCTGGAAACACCATATATTTT. Protein sequence: CASSLLPDSGNTIYF.

The V call is TRBV9, the J call TRBJ2-7; D is undetermined. CDR3 length: 14 residues. Trimming pared 1 base from V and 0 bases from J, leaving 8 bases between. CDR1 and CDR2 (germline): SGDLS, YYNGEE. DNA for the CDR3: TGTGCCAGCAGCGTAAAAGATGTCTCCTACGAGCAGTACTTC. It is translated as CASSVKDVSYEQYF.

This chain connects TRBV7-9 to TRBJ1-5; D gene ambiguous. This CDR3 contains 14 residues. The V end lost 4 bases, the J end lost 5 bases, and 12 bases lay between the germline ends. Germline values: CDR1 SEHNR, CDR2 FQNEAQ (reference sequence). CDR3: CASSYPSTDQPQHF. Written as DNA, the CDR3 is TGTGCCAGCAGCTACCCCTCAACCGATCAGCCCCAGCATTTT.

This chain uses TRBV7-9 with TRBJ1-2; 9 bases are a match to TRBD1. The CDR3 totals 17 residues. The ends lost 1 base at V and 7 bases at J; junction bases unmatched: 13. Per the germline V gene, CDR1 is SEHNR and CDR2 is FQNEAQ (reference sequence). The CDR3 nucleotides are TGTGCCAGCAGCTTAGTGGGGACAGGGTTACCCGGAGGTGGCTACACCTTC. It translates to CASSLVGTGLPGGGYTF.

The chain is built from TRBV25-1 and TRBJ1-2; 7 nucleotides align to TRBD1. After removal of 4 bases from V and 4 bases from J, the junction contained 15 bases not matched to a gene. Germline values: CDR1 MGHDK, CDR2 SYGVNS. The CDR3 is made up of 17 amino acids. The CDR3 spells CASSASPGAGGPYGYTF. In DNA, the CDR3 is TGTGCCAGCAGTGCCTCCCCCGGGGCAGGGGGTCCCTATGGCTACACCTTC.

The rearrangement links TRBV10-3 to TRBJ2-4, with TRBD1 matching over 10 bases. Trimming took 2 bases from V and 2 from J; bases not matched to a gene: 3. Germline CDR1 and CDR2: ENHRY and SYGVKD. The CDR3 sequence is 16 residues long. The CDR3 sequence is CAISEGTGASKNIQYF. Here the CDR3 DNA reads TGTGCCATCAGTGAGGGGACAGGGGCATCCAAAAACATTCAGTACTTC.

The chain has TRBV30 and TRBJ2-1; TRBD1 aligns across 9 bases. Germline CDR1 reads GTSNPN; CDR2 reads SVGIG (reference sequence). Germline trimming cut 5 bases from V and 0 bases from J; bases unmatched to any gene: 5. This CDR3 has 15 amino acids. CDR3 sequence: CAWGGQGHSYNEQFF. CDR3 in DNA: TGTGCCTGGGGCGGACAGGGGCACTCCTACAATGAGCAGTTCTTC.

J is TRBJ2-1 and V is TRBV4-3, with D perhaps matching TRBD2 (7 bases). Trimming took off 0 bases at V and 8 bases at J, with 11 bases between the two ends. This CDR3 has 14 residues. CDR1 LGHNA and CDR2 YSLEER come from the germline V gene. CDR3 loop: CASSQEGGVDEQFF. The CDR3 DNA reads TGCGCCAGCAGCCAAGAAGGGGGGGTTGATGAGCAGTTCTTC.

V gene TRBV5-1 combines with J gene TRBJ2-5; the match to TRBD1 covers 11 bases. With 0 bases clipped from V and 5 bases from J, the junction kept 3 bases outside the gene matches. CDR3 length: 15 amino acids. Germline V gene data show CDR1 as SGHRS and CDR2 as YFSETQ. DNA of the CDR3: TGCGCCAGCAGCTTGGGGACAGGGGGCTCGGAGACCCAGTACTTC. Its protein is CASSLGTGGSETQYF. Full variable domain (remainder filled in from reference TRBV5-1 and TRBJ2-5): KAGVTQTPRYLIKTRGQQVTLSCSPISGHRSVSWYQQTPGQGLQFLFEYFSETQRNKGNFPGRFSGRQFSNSRSEMNVSTLELGDSALYLCASSLGTGGSETQYFGPGTRLLVL.